The 9 T cell receptor beta chains listed next were all sequenced from one sample in a study of technical replicates of blood from several donors. The assay was immunoSEQ multiplex PCR, and TCRdb's table has in-frame clones only and misses some. The repertoire holds 95,000 or so clones, with approximately 95% as singletons. Sequencing was carried out using T cells isolated from PBMCs. All receptors come from a human donor in good health.

This clone was detected once. The chain is built from TRBV12-5 and TRBJ1-5, with TRBD1 identical over 7 bases. The CDR3 loop spans 12 amino acids. Germline values: CDR1 LGHNT, CDR2 FRNRAP. The ends lost 7 bases at V and 5 bases at J; junction bases unmatched: 2. CDR3 amino acids: CASVTGDQPQHF. The CDR3 nucleotides read TGTGCTAGTGTCACAGGGGATCAGCCCCAGCATTTT.

The rearrangement links TRBV5-6 to TRBJ1-2; 7 bases fit TRBD1. With 3 bases clipped from V and 2 bases from J, the junction kept 1 base outside the gene matches. Germline V gene lookup returns CDR1 SGHDT and CDR2 YYEEEE. This CDR3 comprises 13 residues. The CDR3 loop reads CASSSRGNYGYTF. The CDR3 DNA follows: TGTGCCAGCAGCTCCAGGGGGAACTATGGCTACACCTTC.

Written as DNA, the CDR3 is TGTGCCAGCAGTAAACTAGCGAACAATGAGCAGTTCTTC. This sequence encodes CASSKLANNEQFF. This sequence joins TRBV2 and TRBJ2-1; TRBD2 aligns across 7 bases. Trimming cost V 5 bases and J 5 bases; bases outside gene matches: 3. This CDR3 comprises 13 residues. In germline, CDR1 is SNHLY, CDR2 FYNNEI.

This clone was found once. V is TRBV7-9 and J is TRBJ1-2; D remains ambiguous. V was shortened by 1 base and J by 8 bases, with 17 bases between the two germline ends. Germline V gene lookup returns CDR1 SEHNR and CDR2 FQNEAQ (reference sequence). The CDR3 extends over 15 amino acids. The CDR3 DNA follows: TGTGCCAGCAGCTTAGGTATAGGCAAGACGGGGGGCTACACCTTC. Translation: CASSLGIGKTGGYTF.

The chain uses TRBV6-1 and TRBJ2-2, with 10 nucleotides matching TRBD2. The CDR3 spans 16 residues. V trimming: 2 bases; J trimming: 6 bases; junction bases outside the gene matches: 6. Germline CDR1 and CDR2: MNHNS and SASEGT. This CDR3 is CASSELGLAGAGELFF. The CDR3 DNA reads as TGTGCCAGCAGTGAATTAGGCCTAGCGGGGGCCGGGGAGCTGTTTTTT.

V gene TRBV27 combines with J gene TRBJ1-5; no clear D. The V and J ends lost 6 bases and 4 bases respectively, with 13 bases between them. The CDR3 is made up of 14 amino acids. Germline V CDR1 and CDR2: MNHEY, SMNVEV (reference sequence). CDR3 protein: CASSLANPNQPQHF. The CDR3 coding sequence is TGTGCCAGCAGCTTGGCAAACCCTAATCAGCCCCAGCATTTT.

The rearrangement uses TRBV28 and TRBJ2-5, with D tentatively TRBD1 (5 bases). The V and J ends lost 3 bases and 4 bases respectively, with 12 bases between them. The CDR3 covers 14 residues. Germline V lookup: CDR1 MDHEN, CDR2 SYDVKM. CDR3 sequence (DNA): TGTGCCAGCAGTTTCTGGCAGGGAATAGAGACCCAGTACTTC. Its translation: CASSFWQGIETQYF. The complete variable domain, with remaining parts taken from reference TRBV28 and TRBJ2-5, reads DVKVTQSSRYLVKRTGEKVFLECVQDMDHENMFWYRQDPGLGLRLIYFSYDVKMKEKGDIPEGYSVSREKKERFSLILESASTNQTSMYLCASSFWQGIETQYFGPGTRLLVL.

The J gene is TRBJ1-2, the V gene TRBV6-1, with D uncertain. CDR1 is MNHNS and CDR2 is SASEGT in the germline V gene. The V and J ends lost 3 bases and 8 bases respectively, with 22 bases between them. This CDR3 has 16 amino acids. CDR3: CASSETSHSVLRGYTF. The CDR3 coding sequence is TGTGCCAGCAGTGAGACATCCCACAGTGTTCTGAGAGGCTACACCTTC.

The V call is TRBV14, the J call TRBJ2-2; the D gene is possibly TRBD1 (6 bases). The V gene lost 5 bases and the J gene lost 1 base, with 8 bases spanning the gap. CDR1 is SGHDN and CDR2 is FVKESK in the germline V gene. The CDR3 has 14 residues. CDR3 DNA sequence: TGTGCCAGCAGCTCGACAGGGAACACCGGGGAGCTGTTTTTT. Translated, it gives CASSSTGNTGELFF.